These 29 T cell receptor beta chains came from one sample sequenced in a study of identical twins. TCRdb reanalysed the 5' RACE reads using MiXCR and keeps one entry per CDR3 protein. The sample carries around 690,000 distinct CDR3 sequences, around 21% recorded once. These data were likewise used in another study, on T cells expressing NK-cell markers.

Material: PBMCs. These TCRs come from a woman in her late teens or twenties in good health.

CDR3 residues: CASSFLDGRATDTQYF. As DNA, the CDR3 is TGCGCCAGCAGCTTCCTTGACGGGAGGGCCACAGATACGCAGTATTTT. The chain uses TRBV5-1 and TRBJ2-3; 8 bases are shared with TRBD2. The CDR3 runs 16 residues. Germline V gene data show CDR1 as SGHRS and CDR2 as YFSETQ. The V and J ends lost 2 bases and 2 bases, in that order; junction bases with no gene match: 7.

V is TRBV18 and J is TRBJ1-6, with D maybe TRBD1 (6 bases). The V and J ends lost 6 bases and 7 bases respectively, with 16 bases between them. The CDR3 covers 15 residues. Germline V gene sequence: CDR1 KGHSH, CDR2 LQKENI. The CDR3 region has the DNA TGTGCCAGCTCCCGAGAACAGGGCGGGAATTCACCCCTCCACTTT. Its protein is CASSREQGGNSPLHF.

The chain joins TRBV20-1 to TRBJ2-4, with 9 bases fitting TRBD1. Germline V lookup: CDR1 DFQATT, CDR2 SNEGSKA (reference sequence). V lost 0 bases and J lost 6; bases outside the gene matches: 3. This CDR3 contains 14 residues. CDR3 DNA sequence: TGCAGTGCTAGAGATCCGGGACAGGGAAACATTCAGTACTTC. Its translation: CSARDPGQGNIQYF.

V and J are TRBV10-1 and TRBJ2-3; 10 nucleotides match TRBD2. V gave up 0 bases and J gave up 3 bases; unmatched junction bases: 9. The V gene's germline CDR1 is WNHNN and CDR2 SYGVQD (reference sequence). The CDR3 contains 18 residues. The CDR3 DNA follows: TGCGCCAGCAGTGAGTCTTCGTCTAGCGGGAGCAAAACAGATACGCAGTATTTT. It translates to CASSESSSSGSKTDTQYF.

V gene TRBV2 combines with J gene TRBJ2-7; D is possibly TRBD1 (6 bases). The CDR3 has 14 residues. Deletions cut 6 bases from V and 2 bases from J, with 14 bases between. Germline V gives CDR1 SNHLY, CDR2 FYNNEI. The chain's CDR3 is CASSPGRGAYEQYF. CDR3 DNA sequence: TGTGCCAGCAGCCCGGGCAGGGGAGCCTACGAGCAGTACTTC.

This rearrangement joins TRBV3-1 to TRBJ2-3; 7 bases match TRBD2. This CDR3 is built from 13 residues. Germline V gene sequence: CDR1 LGHDT, CDR2 YNNKEL (reference sequence). The junction had 9 bases not matched to a gene; V was cut back by 0 bases and J by 15 bases. The CDR3 protein is CASSQESGLVLYF. CDR3 DNA: TGTGCCAGCAGCCAAGAAAGTGGACTAGTGTTATATTTT.

This sequence joins TRBV7-2 and TRBJ2-1; D is undetermined. This CDR3 has 15 residues. The V gene's germline CDR1 is SGHTA and CDR2 FQGNSA. V was shortened by 5 bases and J by 11 bases, with 22 bases between the two germline ends. CDR3 in DNA: TGTGCCAGCAGCCGTTTCGCCGGGCCGTCGGTGAAGCAGTTCTTC. Its translation is CASSRFAGPSVKQFF.

V is TRBV12-3 or TRBV12-4 and J is TRBJ1-2; D remains ambiguous. The CDR3 loop spans 14 amino acids. Trimming cost V 2 bases and J 4 bases, with 11 bases left between them. The CDR3 DNA reads as TGTGCCAGCAGTTTACCGGCGTTCGTCTATGGCTACACCTTC. It yields the protein CASSLPAFVYGYTF.

This clonotype was recorded a few times. The V and J genes are TRBV7-8 and TRBJ2-3; D remains unclear. This CDR3 region has 11 residues. The germline V gene has CDR1 SGHVS and CDR2 FQNEAQ. With 6 bases removed from V and 11 bases from J, the gap between germline ends came to 12 bases. CDR3 DNA: TGTGCCAGCAGTCTAAGAGCGAAGCAGTATTTT. As protein: CASSLRAKQYF.

J is TRBJ2-3 and V is TRBV10-3, with 9 bases matching TRBD2. Germline V gene data show CDR1 as ENHRY and CDR2 as SYGVKD. This CDR3 contains 16 residues. V lost 6 bases and J lost 4; bases outside the gene matches: 11. The CDR3 loop is CAISRTAGGNADTQYF. CDR3 in DNA: TGTGCCATCAGCCGGACGGCGGGGGGGAACGCAGATACGCAGTATTTT.

The table lists this clonotype with a few counts. CDR3 region: CSARDQGNEKLFF. CDR3 in DNA: TGCAGTGCTAGAGATCAGGGGAATGAAAAACTGTTTTTT. The chain carries TRBV20-1 and TRBJ1-4; tentative D call: TRBD1 (6 bases). Trimming cost V 0 bases and J 5 bases, with 7 bases left between them. This CDR3 contains 13 residues. The germline CDR1 and CDR2 sequences are DFQATT and SNEGSKA (reference sequence).

This clonotype has more than one count but fewer than ten. This chain connects TRBV20-1 to TRBJ2-1; D uncertain. This CDR3 region has 14 residues. The germline gives CDR1 DFQATT, CDR2 SNEGSKA (reference sequence). Between the trimmed V and J ends, which lost 3 bases and 7 bases, there was a span of 16 bases. The chain's CDR3 is CSASRVPGRNEQFF. The CDR3 DNA reads as TGCAGTGCTAGTCGAGTCCCGGGTAGGAATGAGCAGTTCTTC.

This chain uses TRBV12-5 with TRBJ2-1; TRBD2 agrees at 10 bases. Per germline, CDR1 LGHNT and CDR2 FRNRAP. This CDR3 comprises 14 residues. With V trimmed by 9 bases and J by 8 bases, 10 bases remained unmatched. For the CDR3, the DNA is TGTGCTAGCCTCCCTAGCGGGGGTTTTTATGAGCAGTTCTTC. Translating gives CASLPSGGFYEQFF. The variable domain in full, completed from reference TRBV12-5 and TRBJ2-1, reads DARVTQTPRHKVTEMGQEVTMRCQPILGHNTVFWYRQTMMQGLELLAYFRNRAPLDDSGMPKDRFSAEMPDATLATLKIQPSEPRDSAVYFCASLPSGGFYEQFFGPGTRLTVL.

This clonotype came up a few times. This chain connects TRBV20-1 to TRBJ1-4; perhaps TRBD1 as D (5 bases). Germline V gene data show CDR1 as DFQATT and CDR2 as SNEGSKA (reference sequence). Trimming removed 3 bases from V and 8 bases from J, with 13 bases in between. The CDR3 covers 13 residues. The DNA for the CDR3 is TGCAGTGCTAGTGGGCAGGGCAGCGAAAAACTGTTTTTT. Its translation: CSASGQGSEKLFF.

V is TRBV5-6 and J is TRBJ2-5; D is uncertain. V gave up 4 bases and J gave up 3 bases, with 10 bases separating them. CDR3 size: 13 residues. CDR1 SGHDT and CDR2 YYEEEE come from the germline V gene. CDR3 residues: CASSPDEEETQYF. The CDR3 coding sequence is TGTGCCAGCAGCCCCGACGAAGAAGAGACCCAGTACTTC.

This clonotype was seen only a few times. The chain employs TRBV5-1 and TRBJ2-7; TRBD2 aligns across 8 bases. Germline V CDR1 and CDR2: SGHRS, YFSETQ. The CDR3 loop spans 15 amino acids. The V and J ends lost 4 bases and 6 bases, in that order; junction bases with no gene match: 12. The CDR3 DNA is TGCGCCAGCAGCCACCCATCGCGGGGGGTCCGCGAGCAGTACTTC. As protein: CASSHPSRGVREQYF.

CDR3 sequence reads: CASSPQQGIGQPQHF. The CDR3 region has the DNA TGTGCCAGCTCACCCCAACAGGGGATAGGACAGCCCCAGCATTTT. J is TRBJ1-5 and V is TRBV18, with 7 bases that match TRBD1. The CDR3 is 15 residues long. Unmatched junction bases numbered 9, after V lost 3 bases and J lost 7 bases. Germline V gives CDR1 KGHSH, CDR2 LQKENI.

The rearrangement uses TRBV27 and TRBJ2-6; unclear D gene. This CDR3 has 14 amino acids. V shed 10 bases and J shed 0 bases, with 10 bases lying between them. The V gene's germline CDR1 is MNHEY and CDR2 SMNVEV (reference sequence). The CDR3 DNA follows: TGTGCCACCTATAAGAGCTCTGGGGCCAACGTCCTGACTTTC. Translation: CATYKSSGANVLTF.

This clonotype appeared a few times. A clone one base away is much larger, so this may be a read error. The chain combines TRBV5-6 with TRBJ2-5, with no clear D. The V gene lost 4 bases and the J gene lost 1 base, with 5 bases spanning the gap. This CDR3 has 12 residues. Germline CDR1 reads SGHDT; CDR2 reads YYEEEE. The CDR3 region is CASSPAQETQYF. The CDR3 nucleotides read TGTGCCAGCAGCCCCGCCCAAGAGACCCAGTACTTC.

The rearrangement links TRBV7-2 to TRBJ1-2; D possibly corresponds to TRBD1 (6 bases). Trimming removed 4 bases at V and 6 bases at J, with 12 bases between. The length of the CDR3 is 13 residues. Germline CDR1 is SGHTA and CDR2 is FQGNSA. This CDR3 reads CASSSPKGDGYTF. In DNA, the CDR3 is TGTGCCAGCAGCTCTCCGAAGGGGGATGGCTACACCTTC.

The table lists this clonotype with a few counts. The chain is built from TRBV20-1 and TRBJ2-1; no reliable D call. The CDR3 sequence is 13 residues long. Germline CDR1 and CDR2: DFQATT and SNEGSKA (reference sequence). The CDR3 here is CTPLKGAGHEQFF. The DNA for the CDR3 is TGCACCCCGCTAAAGGGTGCCGGGCATGAGCAGTTCTTC.

This clonotype was seen more than once but under ten times. The V and J genes are TRBV20-1 and TRBJ2-1; 7 nucleotides agree with TRBD2. Germline CDR1 is DFQATT and CDR2 is SNEGSKA (reference sequence). This CDR3 spans 15 amino acids. J gave up 8 bases and V 0 bases, and 10 bases lay outside the gene matches. This CDR3 reads CSAREKAGIGDEQFF. For the CDR3, the DNA is TGCAGTGCTAGAGAGAAAGCGGGGATTGGGGATGAGCAGTTCTTC.

This clonotype was found a few times. The chain recombines TRBV7-2 with TRBJ2-5; TRBD2 matches 11 bases. V trimming: 5 bases; J trimming: 2 bases; junction bases outside the gene matches: 7. This CDR3 has 16 residues. CDR1 is SGHTA, CDR2 FQGNSA, per germline. As DNA, the CDR3 is TGTGCCAGCAGCAGATATCGACTAGCGGGACAAGAGACCCAGTACTTC. Translation gives CASSRYRLAGQETQYF. The complete variable domain, with remaining parts taken from reference TRBV7-2 and TRBJ2-5, reads GAGVSQSPSNKVTEKGKDVELRCDPISGHTALYWYRQSLGQGLEFLIYFQGNSAPDKSGLPSDRFSAERTGGSVSTLTIQRTQQEDSAVYLCASSRYRLAGQETQYFGPGTRLLVL.

This clonotype occurred many times. This chain uses TRBV4-2 with TRBJ1-2; maybe TRBD1 (6 bases). Germline-derived CDR1 and CDR2 are LGHNA and YNFKEQ. This CDR3 region has 13 residues. Trimming pared 4 bases from V and 13 bases from J, leaving 19 bases between. The CDR3 sequence is CASSPQGAPGVTF. The CDR3 coding sequence is TGTGCCAGCAGCCCACAGGGTGCCCCCGGTGTCACCTTC.

The chain links TRBV6-5 to TRBJ2-1; D unresolved. V lost 3 bases and J lost 9, with 15 bases in between. Germline CDR1 MNHEY, CDR2 SVGAGI. The CDR3 is 14 amino acids. CDR3 nucleotide sequence: TGTGCCAGCAGTTATTCTTCCGTACTGGGTGAGCAGTTCTTC. Protein product: CASSYSSVLGEQFF.

This clonotype was counted many times. The rearrangement links TRBV20-1 to TRBJ2-1; TRBD2 aligns across 13 bases. Per the germline V gene, CDR1 is DFQATT and CDR2 is SNEGSKA (reference sequence). Trimming cost V 6 bases and J 8 bases; bases outside gene matches: 10. The CDR3 consists of 15 residues. CDR3 nucleotides: TGCAGTGCAACCCCCACTAGCGGGAGGGGCGATGAGCAGTTCTTC. This codes for CSATPTSGRGDEQFF.

The chain is built from TRBV20-1 and TRBJ2-2; no reliable D call. CDR1 is DFQATT, CDR2 SNEGSKA, per germline (reference sequence). CDR3 size: 13 residues. V was cut by 6 bases and J by 4 bases, with 12 bases left in between. The CDR3 spells CSARADSTGELFF. DNA of the CDR3: TGCAGTGCGCGCGCTGACTCCACCGGGGAGCTGTTTTTT.

The chain combines TRBV10-3 with TRBJ2-7; the D gene could be TRBD1 or TRBD2 (6 bases each). The germline V gene encodes CDR1 ENHRY and CDR2 SYGVKD. The CDR3 totals 18 residues. The V end was cut by 2 bases, the J end by 0 bases, with 20 bases between. CDR3 protein: CAISEPAGQGRNSYEQYF. The CDR3 region has the DNA TGTGCCATCAGTGAGCCGGCGGGGCAGGGGCGTAACTCCTACGAGCAGTACTTC.

This clonotype occurred many times. The chain has TRBV10-3 and TRBJ2-1; D gene uncertain. The V end lost 3 bases, the J end lost 1 base, and 10 bases lay between the germline ends. Germline values: CDR1 ENHRY, CDR2 SYGVKD. The CDR3 covers 15 residues. The CDR3 DNA sequence: TGTGCCATCAGTGATCCGAAGGGATCCTACAATGAGCAGTTCTTC. Amino acid sequence: CAISDPKGSYNEQFF.